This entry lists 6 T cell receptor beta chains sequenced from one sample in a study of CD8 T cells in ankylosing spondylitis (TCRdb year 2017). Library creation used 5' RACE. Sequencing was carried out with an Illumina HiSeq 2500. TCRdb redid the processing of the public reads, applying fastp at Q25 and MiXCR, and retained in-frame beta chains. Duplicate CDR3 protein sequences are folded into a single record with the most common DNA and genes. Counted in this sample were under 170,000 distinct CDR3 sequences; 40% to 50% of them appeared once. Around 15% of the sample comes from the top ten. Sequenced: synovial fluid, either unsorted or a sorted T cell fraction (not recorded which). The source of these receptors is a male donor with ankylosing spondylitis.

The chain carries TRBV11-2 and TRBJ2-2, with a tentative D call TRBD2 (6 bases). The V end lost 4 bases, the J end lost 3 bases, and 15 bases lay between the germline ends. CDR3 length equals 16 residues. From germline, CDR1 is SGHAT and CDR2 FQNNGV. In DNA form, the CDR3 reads TGTGCCAGCAGCTGGAACGGGGGACGGTACACCGGGGAGCTGTTTTTT. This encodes CASSWNGGRYTGELFF.

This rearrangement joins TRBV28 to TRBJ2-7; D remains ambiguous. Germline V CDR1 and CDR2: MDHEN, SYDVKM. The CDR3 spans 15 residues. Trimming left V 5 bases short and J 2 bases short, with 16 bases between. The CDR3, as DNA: TGTGCCAGCAGTAGTTTGGTGGTGGAAGCCTACGAGCAGTACTTC. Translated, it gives CASSSLVVEAYEQYF.

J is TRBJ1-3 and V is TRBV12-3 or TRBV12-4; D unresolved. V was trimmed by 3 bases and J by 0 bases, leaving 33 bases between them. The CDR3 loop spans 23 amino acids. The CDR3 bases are TGTGCCAGCAGTTTCCCCCCCGAAGGAAGGAACTCAATAACCCAAAGCTCTGGAAACACCATATATTTT. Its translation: CASSFPPEGRNSITQSSGNTIYF.

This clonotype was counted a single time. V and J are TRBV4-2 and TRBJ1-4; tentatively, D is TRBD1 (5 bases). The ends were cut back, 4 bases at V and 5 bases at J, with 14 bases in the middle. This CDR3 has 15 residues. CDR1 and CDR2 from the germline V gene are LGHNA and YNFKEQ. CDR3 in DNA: TGTGCCAGCAGCCGGCCGGGACGGCGAAATGAAAAACTGTTTTTT. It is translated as CASSRPGRRNEKLFF.

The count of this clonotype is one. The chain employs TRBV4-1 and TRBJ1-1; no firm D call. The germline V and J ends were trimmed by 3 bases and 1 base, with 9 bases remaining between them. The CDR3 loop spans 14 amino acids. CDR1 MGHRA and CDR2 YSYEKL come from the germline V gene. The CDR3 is CASSHHFWNTEAFF. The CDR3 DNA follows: TGCGCCAGCAGCCATCACTTCTGGAACACTGAAGCTTTCTTT.

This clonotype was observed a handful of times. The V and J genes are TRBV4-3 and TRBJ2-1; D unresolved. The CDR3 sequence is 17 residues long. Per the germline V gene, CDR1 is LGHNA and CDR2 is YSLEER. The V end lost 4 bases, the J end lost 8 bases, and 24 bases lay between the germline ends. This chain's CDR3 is CASSPSRTERISDEQFF. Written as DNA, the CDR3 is TGCGCCAGCAGCCCTTCCCGAACGGAGCGTATTTCTGATGAGCAGTTCTTC.